This T cell receptor beta chain is drawn from a study of T cells in Graves' hyperthyroidism and ophthalmopathy. This CDR3 spans 13 amino acids. The V gene lost 1 base and the J gene lost 3 bases, with 6 bases spanning the gap. The germline CDR1 and CDR2 sequences are SGHTA and FQGNSA. This clonotype has ten or more counts. Template material for amplifying TCR beta CDR3 regions consisted of RNA transcripts. Initially, a first-round RT-PCR of the TCR CDR3 employed the HTBI primer set. A single record per CDR3 protein comes from TCRdb applying MiXCR to the multiplex PCR reads. The table records fewer than 450,000 distinct CDR3 sequences, approximately 18% of them present only once.

The sequence was collected from a woman aged 30 to 39 with Graves' hyperthyroidism that later progressed to Graves' ophthalmopathy. Sequenced material: blood. This chain links TRBV7-2 with TRBJ1-2; the D is unclear. CDR3 region: CASSLDTDYGYTF. In DNA form, the CDR3 reads TGTGCCAGCAGCTTAGATACAGACTATGGCTACACCTTC.